Here is one T cell receptor beta chain with its context. There are 16 residues in the CDR3. CDR1 and CDR2 from the germline V gene are SGHVS and FNYEAQ. J lost 6 bases, V lost 5 bases, and 10 bases had no gene match. This sample was taken from a study of T-cell memory formation after mild COVID-19. Employing constant-segment primers, 5'RACE generated TCR alpha and TCR beta cDNA libraries bearing sample barcodes and UMIs. Using its own MiXCR run on the 5' RACE reads, TCRdb lists one record per CDR3 protein. Altogether about 400,000 distinct CDR3 sequences are present, 23% being singletons, with the ten largest covering about an eighth.

This chain uses TRBV7-6 with TRBJ2-7; 13 bases agree with TRBD2. This receptor was obtained from an adult woman who had mild COVID-19 (a few samples of this study predate the infection). Cell type and time point are not known. Sequencing used PBMCs or a T cell subset sorted from them (not recorded which). CDR3 nucleotide sequence: TGTGCCAGCAGCCCTAGCACTAGCGGGGGGGCTCTCGAGCAGTACTTC. It codes for CASSPSTSGGALEQYF.